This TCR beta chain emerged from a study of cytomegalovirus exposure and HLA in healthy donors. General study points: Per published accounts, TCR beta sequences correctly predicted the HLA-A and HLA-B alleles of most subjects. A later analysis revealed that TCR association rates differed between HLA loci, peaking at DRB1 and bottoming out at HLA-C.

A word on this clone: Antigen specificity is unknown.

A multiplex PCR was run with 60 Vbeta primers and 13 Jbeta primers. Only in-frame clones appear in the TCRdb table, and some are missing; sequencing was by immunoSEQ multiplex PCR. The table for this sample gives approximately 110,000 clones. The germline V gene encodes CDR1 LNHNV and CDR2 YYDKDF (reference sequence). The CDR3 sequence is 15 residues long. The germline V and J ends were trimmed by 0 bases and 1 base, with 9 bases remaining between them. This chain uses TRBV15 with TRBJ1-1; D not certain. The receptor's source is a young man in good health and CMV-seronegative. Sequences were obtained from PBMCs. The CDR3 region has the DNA TGTGCCACCAGCAGAGATCGCCTCAGGAACACTGAAGCTTTCTTT. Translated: CATSRDRLRNTEAFF.